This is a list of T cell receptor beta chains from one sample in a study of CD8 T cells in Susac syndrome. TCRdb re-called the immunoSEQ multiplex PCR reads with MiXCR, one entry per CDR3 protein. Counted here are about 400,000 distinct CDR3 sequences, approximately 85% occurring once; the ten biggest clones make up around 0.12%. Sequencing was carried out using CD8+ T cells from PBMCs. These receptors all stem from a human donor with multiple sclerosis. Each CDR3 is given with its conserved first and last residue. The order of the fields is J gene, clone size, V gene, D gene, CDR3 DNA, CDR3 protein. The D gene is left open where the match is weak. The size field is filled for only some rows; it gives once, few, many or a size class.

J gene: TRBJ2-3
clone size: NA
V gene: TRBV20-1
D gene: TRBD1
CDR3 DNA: TGCAGTGCCAGGCCTTGGGACAGGGTCACAGATACGCAGTATTTT
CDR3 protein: CSARPWDRVTDTQYF

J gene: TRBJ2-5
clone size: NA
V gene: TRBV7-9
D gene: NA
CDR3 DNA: TGTGCCAGCAGTAAAGGGTCTCAAGAGACCCAGTACTTC
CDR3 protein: CASSKGSQETQYF

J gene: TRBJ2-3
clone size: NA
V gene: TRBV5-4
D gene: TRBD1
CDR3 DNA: TGTGCCAGCAGCTTGGGGACAGGGTTGGCAGATACGCAGTATTTT
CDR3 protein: CASSLGTGLADTQYF

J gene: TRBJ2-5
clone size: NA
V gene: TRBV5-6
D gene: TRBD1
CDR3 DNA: TGTGCCAGCAGCTTGGCTGGTACAGGGGGCTTGTTAGAGACCCAGTACTTC
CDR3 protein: CASSLAGTGGLLETQYF

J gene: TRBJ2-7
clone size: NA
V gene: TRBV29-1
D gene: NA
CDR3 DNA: TGCAGCGTTGGGGGGGATATTTCCTACGAGCAGTACTTC
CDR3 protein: CSVGGDISYEQYF

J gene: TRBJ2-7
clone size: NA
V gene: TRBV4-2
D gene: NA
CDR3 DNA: TGTGCCAGCAGCTCTGACGGATACACCTACGAGCAGTACTTC
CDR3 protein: CASSSDGYTYEQYF

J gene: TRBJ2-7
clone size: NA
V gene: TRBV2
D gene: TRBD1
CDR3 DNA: TGTGCCAGCAGTGAAGATAAGACAGGGAACCCCTACGAGCAGTACTTC
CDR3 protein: CASSEDKTGNPYEQYF

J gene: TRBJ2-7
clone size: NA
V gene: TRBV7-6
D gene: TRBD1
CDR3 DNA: TGTGCCAGCAGCTCCCTCTATGGACAGGGCCCTAACTCCTACGAGCAGTACTTC
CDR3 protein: CASSSLYGQGPNSYEQYF

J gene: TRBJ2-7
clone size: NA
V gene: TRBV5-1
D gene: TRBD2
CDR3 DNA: TGCGCCAGCAGCTTTCCAGGACTAGCGTACCCCTACGAGCAGTACTTC
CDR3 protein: CASSFPGLAYPYEQYF

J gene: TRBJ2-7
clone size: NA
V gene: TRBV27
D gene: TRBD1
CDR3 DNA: TGTGCCAGCAGTTTAACCGGGACAGGGATCCCCTACGAGCAGTACTTC
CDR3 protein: CASSLTGTGIPYEQYF

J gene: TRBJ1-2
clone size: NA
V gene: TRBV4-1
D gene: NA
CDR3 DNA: TGCGCCAGCAGCCTGGGCCTCGGGAGTAACTATGGCTACACCTTC
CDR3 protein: CASSLGLGSNYGYTF

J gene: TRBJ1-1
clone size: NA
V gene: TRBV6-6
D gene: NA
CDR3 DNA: TGTGCCAGCAGTTACTTCCGGACGGGGGACCACACTGAAGCTTTCTTT
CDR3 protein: CASSYFRTGDHTEAFF

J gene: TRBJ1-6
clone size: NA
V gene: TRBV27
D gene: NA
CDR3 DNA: TGTGCCAGCACCCCGGGGGGAGGGAATTCACCCCTCCACTTT
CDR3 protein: CASTPGGGNSPLHF

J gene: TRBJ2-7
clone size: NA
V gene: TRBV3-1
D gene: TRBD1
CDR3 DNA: TGTGCCAGCAGCCAGGGACAGGGGGCTATCTACGAGCAGTACTTC
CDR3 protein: CASSQGQGAIYEQYF

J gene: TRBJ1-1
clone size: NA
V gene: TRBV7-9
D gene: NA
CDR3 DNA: TGTGCCAGCAGCTTACCATGGAACACTGAAGCTTTCTTT
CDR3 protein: CASSLPWNTEAFF

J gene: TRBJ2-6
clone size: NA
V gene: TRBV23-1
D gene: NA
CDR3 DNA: TGCGCCAGCAGTCAATCACAAGGTCGGAGGGCCAACGTCCTGACTTTC
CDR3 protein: CASSQSQGRRANVLTF

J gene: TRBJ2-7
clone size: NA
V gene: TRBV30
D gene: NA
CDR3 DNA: TGTGCCTGGAGTGTTTCAGGTAACCCCTACGAGCAGTACTTC
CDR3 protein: CAWSVSGNPYEQYF

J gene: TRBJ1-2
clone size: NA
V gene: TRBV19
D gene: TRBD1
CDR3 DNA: TGTGCCAGTGGGGACAGGGGTTATGGCTACACCTTC
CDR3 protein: CASGDRGYGYTF

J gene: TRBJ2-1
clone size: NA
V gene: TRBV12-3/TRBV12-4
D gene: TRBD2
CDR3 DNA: TGTGCCAGCAGTTTAAGCTTTATTAGCGGGGGCCACTCCTACAATGAGCAGTTCTTC
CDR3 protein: CASSLSFISGGHSYNEQFF

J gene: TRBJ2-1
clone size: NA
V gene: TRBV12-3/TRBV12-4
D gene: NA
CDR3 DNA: TGTGCCAGCAGTCCCAGAGGTCAGACCGAGCAGTTCTTC
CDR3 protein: CASSPRGQTEQFF

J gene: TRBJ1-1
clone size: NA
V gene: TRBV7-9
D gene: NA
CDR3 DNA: TGTGCCAGCAGCTCCACAGGGCCCTTGAACACTGAAGCTTTCTTT
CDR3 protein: CASSSTGPLNTEAFF

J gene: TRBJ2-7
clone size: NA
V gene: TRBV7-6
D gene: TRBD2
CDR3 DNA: TGTGCCAGCAGCTTAGCGGTGACTAGCGGCTACGAGCAGTACTTC
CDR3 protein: CASSLAVTSGYEQYF

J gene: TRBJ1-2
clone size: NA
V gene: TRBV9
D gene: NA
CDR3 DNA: TGTGCCAGCAGCGTACGGGCCGACTATGGCTACACCTTC
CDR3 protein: CASSVRADYGYTF

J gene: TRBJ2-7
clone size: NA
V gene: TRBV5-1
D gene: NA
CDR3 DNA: TGCGCCAGCAGCTTGGAGGGCCTGAGCTCCTACGAGCAGTACTTC
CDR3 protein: CASSLEGLSSYEQYF

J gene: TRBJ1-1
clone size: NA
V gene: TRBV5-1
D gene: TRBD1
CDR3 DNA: TGCGCCAGCAGCTTGGGGGACAGGGCGAACACTGAAGCTTTCTTT
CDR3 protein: CASSLGDRANTEAFF

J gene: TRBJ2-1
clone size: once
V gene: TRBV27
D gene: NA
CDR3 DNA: TGTGCCAGCAGTCCGGGAGGGGGCTATGAGCAGTTCTTC
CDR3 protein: CASSPGGGYEQFF

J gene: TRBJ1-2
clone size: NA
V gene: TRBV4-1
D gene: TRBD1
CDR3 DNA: TGCGCCAGCAGCCAGGGACAGAGAAGCTATGGCTACACCTTC
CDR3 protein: CASSQGQRSYGYTF

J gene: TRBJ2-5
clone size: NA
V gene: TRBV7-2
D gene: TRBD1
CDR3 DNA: TGTGCCAGCAGCTTTCAGACAGGGAGTAGAAAGACCCAGTACTTC
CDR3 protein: CASSFQTGSRKTQYF

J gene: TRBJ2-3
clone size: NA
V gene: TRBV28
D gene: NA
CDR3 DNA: TGTGCCAGCAGTTTAGGGGGGGCTCGCACAGATACGCAGTATTTT
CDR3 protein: CASSLGGARTDTQYF

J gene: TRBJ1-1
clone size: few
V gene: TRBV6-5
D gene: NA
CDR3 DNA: TGTGCCAGCAGTTCTGGGTGGGGCACTGAAGCTTTCTTT
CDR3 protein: CASSSGWGTEAFF

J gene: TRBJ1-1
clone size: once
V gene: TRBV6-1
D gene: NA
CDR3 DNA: TGTGCCAGCAGTGAACGGCAGTACACTGAAGCTTTCTTT
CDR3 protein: CASSERQYTEAFF

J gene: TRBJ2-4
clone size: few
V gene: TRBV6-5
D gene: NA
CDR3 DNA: TGTGCCAGCAGTTACAGGACCGAGAACATTCAGTACTTC
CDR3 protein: CASSYRTENIQYF

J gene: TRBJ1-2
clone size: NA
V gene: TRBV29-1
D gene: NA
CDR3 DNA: TGCAGCGTGGGGGGAGGCTATGGCTACACCTTC
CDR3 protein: CSVGGGYGYTF

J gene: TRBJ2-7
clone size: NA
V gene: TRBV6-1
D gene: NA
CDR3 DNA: TGTGCCAGCAGTGAAGCCGGGGAACAATTCTCCTACGAGCAGTACTTC
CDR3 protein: CASSEAGEQFSYEQYF

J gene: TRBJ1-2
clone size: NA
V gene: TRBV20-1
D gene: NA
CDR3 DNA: TGCAGTGCCCGGGACGGACACTTGACCTATGGCTACACCTTC
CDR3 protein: CSARDGHLTYGYTF

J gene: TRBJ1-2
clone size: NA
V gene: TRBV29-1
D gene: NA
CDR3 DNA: TGCAGCGTTGAGGGTATGGATGGCTACACCTTC
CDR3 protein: CSVEGMDGYTF

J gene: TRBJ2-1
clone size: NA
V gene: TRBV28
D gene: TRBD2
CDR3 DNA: TGTGCCAGCAGTGTAGCGGGAGAAAGTTCCTACAATGAGCAGTTCTTC
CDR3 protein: CASSVAGESSYNEQFF

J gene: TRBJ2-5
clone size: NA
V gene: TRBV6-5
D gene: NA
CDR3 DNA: TGTGCCAGCGCCTTGGGGATTCTGACGCAAGAGACCCAGTACTTC
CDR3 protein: CASALGILTQETQYF

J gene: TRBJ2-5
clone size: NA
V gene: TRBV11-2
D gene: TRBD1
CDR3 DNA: TGTGCCAGCAGCCTGTTCCGGGACAGTCAAGAGACCCAGTACTTC
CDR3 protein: CASSLFRDSQETQYF

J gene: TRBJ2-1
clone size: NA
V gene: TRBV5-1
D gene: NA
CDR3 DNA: TGCGCCAGCCGTCAGAGGGGGGTCGATGAGCGGTTCTTC
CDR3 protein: CASRQRGVDERFF

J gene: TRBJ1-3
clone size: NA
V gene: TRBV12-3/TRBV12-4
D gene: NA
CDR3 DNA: TGTGCCAGCAGTTTATATAAGTCTGGAAACACCATATATTTT
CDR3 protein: CASSLYKSGNTIYF

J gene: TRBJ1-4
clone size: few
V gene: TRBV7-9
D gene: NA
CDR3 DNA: TGTGCCAGCAGCTTAACCGGTGAAAAACTGTTTTTT
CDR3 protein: CASSLTGEKLFF

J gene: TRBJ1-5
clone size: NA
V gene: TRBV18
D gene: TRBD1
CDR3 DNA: TGTGCCAGCTCACCGGGACAGTTTAGCAATCAGCCCCAGCATTTT
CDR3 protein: CASSPGQFSNQPQHF

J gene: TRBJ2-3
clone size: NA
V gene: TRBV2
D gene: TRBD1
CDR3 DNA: TGTGCCAGCAGGGGGACAGTACAACCCTCCACAGATACGCAGTATTTT
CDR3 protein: CASRGTVQPSTDTQYF

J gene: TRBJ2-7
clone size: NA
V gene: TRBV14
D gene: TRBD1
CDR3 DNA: TGTGCCAGCAGGCAAAGGACAGGGGTGGGCGAGCAGTACTTC
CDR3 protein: CASRQRTGVGEQYF

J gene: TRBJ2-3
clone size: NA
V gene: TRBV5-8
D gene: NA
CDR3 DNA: TGTGCCAGCAGCTCTAACAGGATTGGGGTTAGCACAGATACGCAGTATTTT
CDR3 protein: CASSSNRIGVSTDTQYF

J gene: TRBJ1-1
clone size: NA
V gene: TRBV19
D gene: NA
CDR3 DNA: TGTGCCTCTCTACCAGCGGCGAGGCAGACGAACCCGAACACTGAAGCTTTCTTT
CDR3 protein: CASLPAARQTNPNTEAFF

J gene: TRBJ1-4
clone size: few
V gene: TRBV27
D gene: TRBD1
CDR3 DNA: TGTGCCAGCACTGGACAGGGGAATGAAAAACTGTTTTTT
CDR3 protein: CASTGQGNEKLFF

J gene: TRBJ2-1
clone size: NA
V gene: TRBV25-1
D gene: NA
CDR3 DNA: TGTGCCAGCAGTACCGCGGACAGTTCAGAGCAGTTCTTC
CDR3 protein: CASSTADSSEQFF

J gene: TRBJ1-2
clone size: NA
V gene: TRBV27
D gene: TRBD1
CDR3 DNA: TGTGCCAGCAGTTTTACAGGGGGAATTTCTGGCTACACCTTC
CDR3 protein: CASSFTGGISGYTF